The rows below give T cell receptor beta chains drawn from one sample of a study of blood T cells in healthy people across ages. MiXCR was run by TCRdb on the 5' RACE reads, yielding one entry per CDR3 protein. The profile shows some 900,000 distinct CDR3 sequences, under 30% of them singletons. The sample was blood. These receptor sequences come from a woman of 80 years or more in good health. CDR3s include the opening cysteine and the closing phenylalanine or tryptophan. D genes are given only for firm matches. Not all rows give a size; the values are once, few, many and, for expanded clones, a class.

d_call	j_call	v_call	clone_size	cdr3_aa	cdr3_nt
TRBD2	TRBJ2-1	TRBV29-1	.	CSVGFPPRLAGGYNEQFF	TGCAGCGTTGGATTCCCCCCTCGACTAGCGGGGGGTTACAATGAGCAGTTCTTC
TRBD1	TRBJ1-4	TRBV7-9	many	CASRQGNEKLFF	TGTGCCAGCAGACAGGGGAATGAAAAACTGTTTTTT
.	TRBJ2-1	TRBV20-1	many	CSARVRGSAYNEQFF	TGCAGTGCTAGAGTAAGGGGTAGCGCCTACAATGAGCAGTTCTTC
.	TRBJ1-2	TRBV30	many	CAWSVLGYGYTF	TGTGCCTGGAGTGTACTCGGCTATGGCTACACCTTC
.	TRBJ2-5	TRBV7-9	.	CASSLDTNNEQYF	TGTGCCAGCAGCTTGGACACTAACAATGAGCAGTACTTC
TRBD1	TRBJ1-5	TRBV10-1	few	CARMDRRVREPQHF	TGCGCCCGTATGGACAGGAGAGTAAGGGAGCCCCAGCATTTT
.	TRBJ1-4	TRBV12-3/TRBV12-4	few	CASSLVDILFF	TGTGCCAGCAGTTTAGTGGACATACTGTTTTTT
.	TRBJ1-1	TRBV9	.	CASETGQNTEAFF	TGTGCCAGCGAAACAGGGCAGAACACTGAAGCTTTCTTT
.	TRBJ1-1	TRBV6-6	many	CASKIDGNTEAFF	TGTGCCAGCAAAATTGACGGAAACACTGAAGCTTTCTTT
.	TRBJ2-1	TRBV9	many	CASSGGSWGASSEQFF	TGTGCCAGCAGCGGGGGTAGTTGGGGGGCGTCTTCCGAGCAGTTCTTC
TRBD2	TRBJ2-1	TRBV7-9	many	CASSFVAGGLEQFF	TGTGCCAGCAGCTTTGTGGCGGGGGGTTTGGAGCAGTTCTTC
.	TRBJ2-7	TRBV7-9	many	CASTFAGDTGEQYF	TGTGCCAGCACCTTTGCAGGCGACACCGGCGAGCAGTACTTC
TRBD1	TRBJ1-6	TRBV5-1	few	CASSLAPGQGGSPLHF	TGCGCCAGCAGCTTGGCCCCCGGACAGGGTGGTTCACCCCTCCACTTT
TRBD1	TRBJ1-2	TRBV6-2/TRBV6-3	few	CASRSTGAGYGYTF	TGTGCCAGCAGGTCGACAGGGGCCGGCTATGGCTACACCTTC
.	TRBJ1-2	TRBV27	.	CASSLGSPDNYGYTF	TGTGCCAGCAGTTTAGGTTCCCCAGACAACTATGGCTACACCTTC
.	TRBJ2-4	TRBV20-1	.	CSARAGAGSYGQYF	TGCAGTGCTAGAGCCGGGGCAGGGTCCTACGGGCAGTACTTC
TRBD2	TRBJ2-1	TRBV30	many	CAWRRGDNTYNEQFF	TGTGCCTGGAGACGGGGGGATAACACCTACAATGAGCAGTTCTTC
TRBD1	TRBJ2-1	TRBV7-7	many	CASSRNDRGGDEQFF	TGTGCTAGCAGCCGCAACGACAGGGGGGGGGATGAGCAGTTCTTC
.	TRBJ1-3	TRBV5-1	once	CASSAGGVGNTIYF	TGCGCCAGCAGCGCGGGAGGAGTTGGGAACACCATATATTTT
TRBD2	TRBJ2-1	TRBV5-1	many	CASRSGLAGGLHSYNEQFF	TGCGCCAGCAGGTCTGGACTAGCGGGGGGCTTACACTCCTACAATGAGCAGTTCTTC
TRBD2	TRBJ2-7	TRBV14	many	CASSRYIAGVSYEQYF	TGTGCCAGCAGCCGCTATATAGCGGGGGTAAGCTACGAGCAGTACTTC
TRBD1	TRBJ1-5	TRBV12-3/TRBV12-4	.	CASSSQGATQPQHF	TGTGCCAGCAGTTCGCAGGGGGCTACTCAGCCCCAGCATTTT
.	TRBJ2-7	TRBV28	many	CASSFRVYEQYF	TGTGCCAGCAGTTTTCGGGTCTACGAGCAGTACTTC
TRBD1	TRBJ1-6	TRBV6-5	.	CASRRSTGGNSPLHF	TGTGCCAGCAGACGATCCACAGGGGGCAATTCACCCCTCCACTTT
.	TRBJ2-3	TRBV7-2	few	CASSLGRPSTDTQYF	TGTGCCAGCAGCTTGGGGCGGCCCAGCACAGATACGCAGTATTTT
.	TRBJ2-7	TRBV11-2	.	CASSLGGAYSYEQYF	TGTGCCAGCAGCTTGGGGGGGGCGTACTCCTACGAGCAGTACTTC
.	TRBJ2-3	TRBV5-1	few	CASNTRTGGTDTQYF	TGCGCCAGCAACACCCGAACGGGCGGCACAGATACGCAGTATTTT
.	TRBJ1-1	TRBV11-2	few	CASSVQANTEAFF	TGTGCCAGCAGCGTTCAGGCGAACACTGAAGCTTTCTTT
TRBD2	TRBJ2-5	TRBV5-1	.	CASSRIAGQETQYF	TGCGCCAGCAGCAGAATAGCGGGACAAGAGACCCAGTACTTC
.	TRBJ2-3	TRBV9	.	CASSPRDAFLGANTQYF	TGTGCCAGCAGCCCCCGGGACGCGTTCCTGGGGGCAAATACGCAGTATTTT
.	TRBJ2-7	TRBV2	.	CASRVGPVEEQYF	TGTGCCAGCAGAGTCGGACCGGTCGAGGAGCAGTACTTC
.	TRBJ2-2	TRBV12-3/TRBV12-4	few	CASSPQAVNTGELFF	TGTGCCAGCAGTCCCCAGGCGGTGAACACCGGGGAGCTGTTTTTT
.	TRBJ2-7	TRBV27	many	CASKRPGPSYEQYF	TGTGCCAGCAAACGCCCGGGACCCTCCTACGAGCAGTACTTC
.	TRBJ1-2	TRBV29-1	few	CSDSNSHTF	TGCAGCGATTCTAATTCCCACACCTTC
.	TRBJ2-4	TRBV4-2	many	CASRSIQGKNIQYF	TGTGCCAGCAGATCCATCCAGGGAAAAAACATTCAGTACTTC
TRBD1	TRBJ2-1	TRBV6-1	many	CASSVWTGDTGQFF	TGTGCCAGCAGTGTTTGGACAGGGGACACGGGGCAGTTCTTC
TRBD1	TRBJ2-7	TRBV5-1	.	CASSLRQGNEQYF	TGCGCCAGCAGCTTGAGACAGGGGAACGAGCAGTACTTC
TRBD1	TRBJ1-5	TRBV27	few	CASSPTDRGRNQPQHF	TGTGCCAGCAGTCCCACCGACAGGGGCCGCAATCAGCCCCAGCATTTT
.	TRBJ1-1	TRBV30	many	CAWFYPRAVNTEAFF	TGTGCCTGGTTCTATCCAAGAGCGGTGAACACTGAAGCTTTCTTT
.	TRBJ1-2	TRBV12-3/TRBV12-4	.	CASSGTRRESRYGYTF	TGTGCCAGCAGTGGGACAAGGAGGGAATCGCGGTATGGCTACACCTTC
.	TRBJ1-6	TRBV27	.	CASSHRRLEGSSPLHF	TGTGCCAGCAGTCATAGACGTTTGGAGGGGTCTTCACCCCTCCACTTT
.	TRBJ2-3	TRBV5-1	many	CASSLSAATSDTQYF	TGCGCCAGCAGCTTGTCCGCCGCCACTTCAGATACGCAGTATTTT
.	TRBJ1-6	TRBV20-1	.	CSARLQSGTGNSPLHF	TGCAGTGCTAGATTACAATCCGGGACTGGTAATTCACCCCTCCACTTT
.	TRBJ2-2	TRBV6-5	few	CATLTGAGVSGELFF	TGTGCCACCCTAACGGGGGCGGGGGTCTCCGGGGAGCTGTTTTTT
.	TRBJ2-7	TRBV7-4	.	CASSLEGQGGGEQYF	TGTGCCAGCAGCTTAGAAGGGCAGGGAGGTGGTGAGCAGTACTTC
TRBD1	TRBJ2-7	TRBV6-2/TRBV6-3	many	CASSRLTGASEQYF	TGTGCCAGCAGCCGACTCACAGGGGCTTCCGAGCAGTACTTC